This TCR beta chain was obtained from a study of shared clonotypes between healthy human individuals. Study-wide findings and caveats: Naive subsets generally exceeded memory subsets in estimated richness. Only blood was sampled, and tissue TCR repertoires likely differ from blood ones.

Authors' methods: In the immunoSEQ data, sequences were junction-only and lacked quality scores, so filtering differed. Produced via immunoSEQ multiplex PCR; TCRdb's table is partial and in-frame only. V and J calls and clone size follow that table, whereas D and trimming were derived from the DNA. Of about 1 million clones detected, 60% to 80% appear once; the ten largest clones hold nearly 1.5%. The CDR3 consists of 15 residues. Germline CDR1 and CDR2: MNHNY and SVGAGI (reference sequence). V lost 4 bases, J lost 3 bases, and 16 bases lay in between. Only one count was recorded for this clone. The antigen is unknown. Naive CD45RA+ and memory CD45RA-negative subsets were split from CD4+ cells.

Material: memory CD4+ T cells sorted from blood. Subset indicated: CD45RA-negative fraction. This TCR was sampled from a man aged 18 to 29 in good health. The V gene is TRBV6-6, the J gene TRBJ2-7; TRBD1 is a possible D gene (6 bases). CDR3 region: CASSSYGTFGYEQYF. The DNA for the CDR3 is TGTGCCAGCAGTTCGTACGGGACATTCGGCTACGAGCAGTACTTC.